This TCR beta chain was recovered during a study of identical twins (dated by TCRdb to the mid-2010s). A note on the overall study: To test whether fetal clonotypes persist, this study deep-sequenced TCR alpha and beta repertoires from monozygotic twins, from unrelated adults of various ages, and from cord blood. To rule out contamination, replicate twin experiments were performed at different times with different library preparation protocols.

General conclusions and limits of the study: Zero-insertion analyses could be partly confounded by invariant T cells such as MAIT and iNKT, although diverse VJ usage argued against such confounding for most clonotypes. Compared with coincidental sharing between unrelated individuals, out-of-frame TCR alpha sequences shared between twins showed an excess of sequences with low generation probability. The excess sharing between twins in beta out-of-frame sequences was weaker because fewer shared sequences reduced the signal-to-noise ratio. Because the same donors could not be followed over many years, the conclusions depended on cross-sectional statistical analysis. In monozygotic twins, recombination models systematically underestimated out-of-frame TCR alpha sharing, but the models matched the sharing seen between unrelated individuals. Fewer insertions were carried by abundant cord blood beta clonotypes, a similar but weaker trend appeared in young adult naive repertoires, and no such trend appeared in memory repertoires.

Every donor in the study was a healthy Caucasian. Three unrelated non-twin adults were additionally sequenced: a male aged 18 to 29, a male aged 50 to 59 and a female aged 50 to 59. Using Miltenyi CD45RO+ enrichment and human naive T-cell isolation kits, memory (CD45RO+) and naive T cells were isolated from PBMC. The junction shows trimming of 6 bases on V and 5 bases on J, plus 7 bases between the germline ends. The CDR3 holds 11 amino acids from the cysteine to the phenylalanine. Just CDR3 DNA is preserved here, 33 bases in frame from base 1. The germline V gene (reference sequence) specifies LGHDT as CDR1 and YNNKEL as CDR2. This clonotype has more than one count but fewer than ten. The antigen this receptor binds is unknown. Base qualities are not provided; no much larger clone lies one nucleotide away. The receptor library was made with 5' RACE. Sequencer: Illumina HiSeq 2000. Template switching added a universal primer binding site, and the final cDNA carried a unique molecular identifier that allowed TCR cDNA molecules to be counted accurately. Specific primers in the conserved constant-segment region were used to synthesize first-strand cDNA for TCR alpha and beta chains. To control for contamination, every cDNA library carried two barcodes: a SMART-Mk sample barcode plus Illumina barcodes. TruSeq adapter sequences, together with Illumina sample barcodes, were added in two successive PCR steps. The TCR alpha and beta cDNA libraries were sequenced on the Illumina HiSeq platform using custom primers. As for the authors' bioinformatics: MiGEC was used to process raw reads and extract unique molecular identifiers, and MiXCR was used to find CDR3 positions. For each individual, recombination models were inferred using an EM algorithm with the repgenHMM and IGoR tools. The tcR package in R was used for shared clonotype analysis, with sharing normalized by the product of cloneset sizes. To study raw recombination free of thymic and clonal selection effects, out-of-frame nonproductive sequences were analyzed. TCRdb applied fastp at Q25 and MiXCR to the public reads, then kept only in-frame beta chains. Entries are consolidated by CDR3 protein sequence, retaining the most common genes and DNA. None of the V and J calls come from the authors' own analysis; TCRdb made them. In this sample the table shows approximately 700,000 distinct CDR3 sequences, around 5.7% of which occur a single time. In total, the top ten clones hold roughly 1.6% of the sample.

This chain joins TRBV3-1 to TRBJ2-5, with no confidently assigned D gene. The receptor was isolated from a man aged 18 to 29 in good health. Sequenced sample: naive T cells sorted from blood. What this sample's cell subset or site label stands for: cells isolated with a human naive T-cell isolation kit. At the DNA level, the sequence is TGTGCCAGCAGAGACATGGAGACCCAGTACTTC. This encodes CASRDMETQYF.